This TCR beta chain derives from a study of shared clonotypes between healthy human individuals. Notes on this clone: Its antigen remains unknown.

Each subset's genomic DNA was split evenly across several immunoSEQ plates. TCRdb's table, derived via immunoSEQ multiplex PCR, lists solely in-frame clones and lacks some. The repertoire holds more than 500,000 clones, with roughly 95% as singletons. CD4+ cell separation produced CD45RA+ naive and CD45RA-negative memory subsets. Findings and caveats of the study: Some clonotypes were shared by all four sorted-subset donors, while others were not shared. The non-shared ones had lower generation probabilities than the shared ones.

Sequencing used naive CD4+ T cells sorted from blood. As to subset: CD45RA+ positively selected. This receptor was taken from a woman aged 25-40 years in good health.

The chain's CDR3 is CASSPPTGSYEQYF. CDR3 in DNA: TGTGCCAGCTCACCACCGACAGGATCCTACGAGCAGTACTTC. The chain links TRBV18 to TRBJ2-7; D may be TRBD1 (6 bases). The V end was cut by 0 bases, the J end by 1 base, with 7 bases between. Germline loops: CDR1 KGHSH, CDR2 LQKENI. CDR3 length equals 14 residues.